The sequence of this T cell receptor beta chain was determined in a study of cytomegalovirus exposure and HLA in healthy donors. Study as a whole: Counted in an early data release were tens of millions of unique TCRs from HLA-typed donors. The study placed approximately 78% of its approximately 360 genotyped donors in the Caucasian-associated ancestry cluster. Study outcomes and limitations: Most TCRs appeared rarely, but some public TCRs recurred in many donors.

The CDR3 loop spans 14 amino acids. Germline CDR1 and CDR2: SQVTM and ANQGSEA. As regards this clone: Its antigen is undetermined.

The PCR ran on 60 Vbeta and 13 Jbeta primers. Sequencing was performed with immunoSEQ multiplex PCR; in TCRdb, only in-frame clones are kept and a portion is missing. The sample gives approximately 110,000 clones, around 76% of which show up once; approximately 13% is in the top ten. The receptor comes from an older woman in good health and CMV-seropositive. The gene calls are TRBV29-1 and TRBJ2-5, with D possibly TRBD2 on 6 matching bases. Near its end, the DNA agrees better with TRBJ2-7, so the J call may be wrong. The sample was PBMCs. The CDR3 loop is CSVDGTEGTYEQYF. The CDR3 nucleotides read TGCAGCGTTGACGGGACTGAGGGGACCTACGAGCAGTACTTC.